This TCR beta chain was found in a study of T cell repertoires in cytomegalovirus infection. Study-wide context: Researchers turned to recently identified HLA-C-restricted CMV epitopes as well as well-studied HLA-B-restricted ones. Public TCR beta signatures indicated both CMV infection and matching HLA type.

The ends were cut back, 5 bases at V and 4 bases at J, with 15 bases in the middle. This CDR3 has 15 amino acids. Per germline, CDR1 SGHTA and CDR2 FQGNSA. Study results and limitations: Carriage of CMV together with the relevant HLA was identifiable through cumulative public TCR beta family frequency. Ex vivo, HLA-C-restricted CMV-specific TCR beta clonotypes prevailed over the rest of the response.

TCRdb re-called the reads with MiXCR, one entry per CDR3 protein. The sample includes 370,000 or so distinct CDR3 sequences, nearly 35% seen only once; the top ten take about 13%. This clonotype was seen only a few times. Its matching antigen is unknown. The sample in question was cultured PBMCs, obtained from culture after CMV antigen stimulation. J is TRBJ1-5 and V is TRBV7-2, with D possibly matching TRBD1 (5 bases). The receptor was derived from a human donor in good health (CMV status not recorded). Some clones in this sample may be carry-over from other donors' samples. The CDR3 region has the DNA TGTGCCAGCAGCGCGGGAGGGGTCCGAAATCAGCCCCAGCATTTT. It is translated as CASSAGGVRNQPQHF. Supplemented by reference TRBV7-2 and TRBJ1-5, the full variable domain reads GAGVSQSPSNKVTEKGKDVELRCDPISGHTALYWYRQSLGQGLEFLIYFQGNSAPDKSGLPSDRFSAERTGGSVSTLTIQRTQQEDSAVYLCASSAGGVRNQPQHFGDGTRLSIL.